This TCR beta chain comes out of a study of PD-L1 blockade in urothelial cancer. Study details: Blood analysis took place 3 weeks (second dose) and 6 weeks after treatment start.

V lost 3 bases and J lost 3, with 18 bases in between. This CDR3 is 16 amino acids long. In germline, CDR1 is KGHSH, CDR2 LQKENI. Time point in this sample: pretreatment peripheral blood. Patients were living with locally advanced or metastatic urothelial carcinoma. Each patient gave between 1 and 8 samples of peripheral blood mononuclear cells, which were collected pretreatment and during treatment. Generated by immunoSEQ multiplex PCR, the TCRdb table keeps only in-frame clones and is missing some. The repertoire consists of some 90,000 clones, with about 89% occurring once and the leading ten covering roughly 0.88%.

The sequencing here drew on PBMCs, taken around atezolizumab (anti-PD-L1) treatment. The genes are TRBV18 and TRBJ2-7, with a tentative D call TRBD2 (5 bases). This clonotype was sampled from a woman older than 75 with urothelial cancer. The CDR3 reads CASSPSLPSTGYEQYF. The CDR3 DNA reads as TGTGCCAGCTCACCCAGTTTGCCTAGCACGGGCTACGAGCAGTACTTC.